This T cell receptor beta chain was documented in a study of T-cell reconstitution after alpha-beta-depleted transplantation in children (dated by TCRdb to 2016 to 2017). Turning to the overall study: T-cell immune reconstitution after TCRalphabeta/CD19-depleted allogeneic hematopoietic cell transplantation in children was quantitatively tracked in the study by means of TCR repertoire profiling.

Overall study results and their limits: The apparently early recovery of alphabetaT-cell counts about two months after transplant reportedly depended on only several hundred rapidly expanded clones that came from non-depleted graft cells. In some patients, the high TCRbeta diversity seen at day 60 was put down to recipient T cells and intrathymic progenitors that had survived conditioning. Hyperexpanded clone frequencies declined over subsequent months; after one year, T-cell counts and TCRbeta diversity were mostly attributed to newly produced T cells.

What this sample's treatment or condition label stands for: allogeneic hematopoietic cell transplantation with graft depleted of TCRalphabeta T cells and CD19 B cells. The transplant recipients were children given TCRalphabeta/CD19-depleted allogeneic hematopoietic cell grafts. The CDR3 goes from the cysteine to the phenylalanine over 11 residues. Only the CDR3 part of the read is kept: 33 bases, read in frame from the first base. The germline V gene supplies CDR1 SGHVT and CDR2 SQSDAQ. V is clipped by 5 bases and J by 10 bases, and the sequence between their germline boundaries is 9 bases long. This clonotype showed up many times. Its antigen is unknown. Base qualities are not provided; no much larger clone lies one nucleotide away. The library was prepared using PCR. Sequencing was performed on an Illumina HiSeq 2500. TCR library preparation used molecular barcoding, with unique molecular identifiers applied to normalize quantification of the TCRbeta repertoire. The public reads were quality trimmed at Q25 with fastp and then assembled into clones with MiXCR by TCRdb, keeping productive beta chains. Each entry is one CDR3 protein sequence, shown with its most common DNA and genes. Within this sample are about 490,000 distinct CDR3 sequences, with more than 9% of them counted one time only. The ten largest clones take up around 2% of the sample.

The sequence joins TRBV7-4 to TRBJ2-1; no D segment can be confidently identified. The starting material was PBMCs, obtained before TCRalphabeta/CD19-depleted stem cell transplant. The source is a child aged 2 to 15 with inherited bone marrow failure, due to receive a stem cell transplant. The CDR3 protein: CASSLPPEQFF. At the DNA level, the sequence is TGTGCCAGCAGCCTCCCACCCGAGCAGTTCTTC.